This TCR beta chain was documented in a study of blood T cell repertoires in COVID-19. Across the study: Sites in the United States, Italy and Spain provided acute and convalescent COVID-19 samples. PBMCs, B-cell-depleted T cells, or T cells were the source of the cDNA or gDNA that made up the material.

Germline trimming cut 0 bases from V and 2 bases from J; bases unmatched to any gene: 0. Germline CDR1 MNHEY, CDR2 SMNVEV (reference sequence). The CDR3 consists of 14 residues. As handled by the study authors: Amplification from reference gene primers served as the basis for estimated nucleated cell counts. Data came from immunoSEQ multiplex PCR; TCRdb stores just in-frame clones and leaves some out. V and J calls and clone size follow that table, whereas D and trimming were derived from the DNA. This table holds fewer than 150,000 clones, roughly four fifths found once. The source is a woman aged 45-65 years with acute or convalescent COVID-19. The chain links TRBV27 to TRBJ1-2; 7 bases line up with TRBD1. Input material: peripheral blood. CDR3 amino acids: CASSLSDRNYGYTF. CDR3 in DNA: TGTGCCAGCAGTTTATCGGACAGGAACTATGGCTACACCTTC.